This T cell receptor (beta chain) was sequenced for a study of identical twins. One entry per CDR3 protein, called by TCRdb with MiXCR from the 5' RACE reads. The sample has 250,000 or so distinct CDR3 sequences; about 7% are singletons. This clonotype was counted a few times. Antigen: not known. Study outcomes and limitations: Invariant T cells like MAIT and iNKT could partly confound the zero-insertion analyses. The conclusions drew on cross-sectional statistical analysis instead of tracking the same donors.

The J segment lost 6 bases and the V segment lost 5 bases, leaving 9 bases of the junction unmatched. The CDR3 contains 14 residues. Looked up from germline, CDR1 is SGHAT and CDR2 is FQDESV (reference sequence). The data were also submitted as part of a second study, on yellow fever vaccine responses in identical twins. From that study: Twins' vaccine T cell response reportedly seemed partly convergent, partly personalized.

The rearrangement joins TRBV11-1 to TRBJ2-7; 8 nucleotides line up with TRBD2. The sequence came from a woman aged 18-29 years in good health. Specimen: memory (CD45RO+) T cells sorted from blood. This CDR3 reads CASSRPGTRGEQYF. CDR3 bases: TGTGCCAGCAGCCGTCCCGGGACTAGGGGCGAGCAGTACTTC.